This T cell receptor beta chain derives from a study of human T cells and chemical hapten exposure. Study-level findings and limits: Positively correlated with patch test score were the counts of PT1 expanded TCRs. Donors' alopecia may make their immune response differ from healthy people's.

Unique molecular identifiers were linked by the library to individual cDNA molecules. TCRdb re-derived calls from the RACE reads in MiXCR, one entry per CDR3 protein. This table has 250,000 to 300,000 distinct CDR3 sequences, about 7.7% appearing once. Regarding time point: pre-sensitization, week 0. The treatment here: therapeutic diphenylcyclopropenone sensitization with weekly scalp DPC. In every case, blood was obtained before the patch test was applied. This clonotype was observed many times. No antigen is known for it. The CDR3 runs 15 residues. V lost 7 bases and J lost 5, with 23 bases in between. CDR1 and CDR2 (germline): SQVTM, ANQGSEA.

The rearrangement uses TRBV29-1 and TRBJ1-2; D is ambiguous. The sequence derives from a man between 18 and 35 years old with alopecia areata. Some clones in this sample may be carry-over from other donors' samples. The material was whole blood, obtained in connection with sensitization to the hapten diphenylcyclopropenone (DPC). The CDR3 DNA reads TGCAGCGCCCCCGACGCGCTTATGGGGAATTATGGCTACACCTTC. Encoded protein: CSAPDALMGNYGYTF. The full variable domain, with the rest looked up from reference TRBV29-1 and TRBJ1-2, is SAVISQKPSRDICQRGTSLTIQCQVDSQVTMMFWYRQQPGQSLTLIATANQGSEATYESGFVIDKFPISRPNLTFSTLTVSNMSPEDSSIYLCSAPDALMGNYGYTFGSGTRLTVV.